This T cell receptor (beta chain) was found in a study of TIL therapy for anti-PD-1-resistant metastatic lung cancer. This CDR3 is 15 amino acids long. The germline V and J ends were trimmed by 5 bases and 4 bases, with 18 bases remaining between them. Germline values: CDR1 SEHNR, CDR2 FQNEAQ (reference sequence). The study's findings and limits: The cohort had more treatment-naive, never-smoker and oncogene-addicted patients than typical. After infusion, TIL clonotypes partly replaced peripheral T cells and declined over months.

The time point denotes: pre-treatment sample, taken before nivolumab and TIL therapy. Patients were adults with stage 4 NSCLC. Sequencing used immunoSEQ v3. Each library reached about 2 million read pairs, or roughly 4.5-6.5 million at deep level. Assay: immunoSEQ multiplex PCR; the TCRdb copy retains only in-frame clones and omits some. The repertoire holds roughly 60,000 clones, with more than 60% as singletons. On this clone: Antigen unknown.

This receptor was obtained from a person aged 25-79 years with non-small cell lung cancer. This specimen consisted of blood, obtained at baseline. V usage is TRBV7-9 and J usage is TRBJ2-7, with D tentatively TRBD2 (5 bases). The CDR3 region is CASSIDAQRGYEQYF. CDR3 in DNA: TGTGCCAGCAGCATAGATGCCCAACGGGGTTACGAGCAGTACTTC.